This T cell receptor beta chain was captured by sequencing in a study of graft-versus-host responses after intestinal transplantation. For the study at large: Anti-thymocyte globulin induction preceded three to four years of tacrolimus and steroid maintenance in all recipients.

Sequenced by immunoSEQ multiplex PCR; TCRdb stores in-frame clones only, minus some. The sample has about 20,000 clones; under 50% are singletons. This CDR3 is 16 amino acids long. Per the germline V gene, CDR1 is LNHNV and CDR2 is YYDKDF (reference sequence). Trimming took off 1 base at V and 0 bases at J, with 7 bases between the two ends. The gene calls are TRBV15 and TRBJ1-6, with D unresolved. The clonotype was recovered from a human patient who received an intestinal transplant. The source was alloreactive CD4+ T cells from a mixed lymphocyte reaction culture, collected before intestinal transplant. Subset defined: CFSE-low proliferating T cells sorted from approximately six-day pre-transplant mixed lymphocyte reaction (GvH or HvG direction). CDR3 in amino acids: CATSRGSGSYNSPLHF. For the CDR3, the DNA is TGTGCCACCAGCAGAGGCTCGGGCTCCTATAATTCACCCCTCCACTTT.